These T cell receptor beta chains were read from a single sample in a study of Graves' ophthalmopathy and Graves' hyperthyroidism. TCRdb itself ran the multiplex PCR reads through MiXCR, one entry per CDR3 protein. The table records 500,000 to 800,000 distinct CDR3 sequences, roughly 41% of them present only once. The sample taken for sequencing was peripheral blood. These receptors were obtained from an adult man with Graves' ophthalmopathy. CDR3s include the opening cysteine and the closing phenylalanine or tryptophan. The order of the fields is clone size, V gene, J gene, D gene, CDR3 protein, CDR3 DNA. D genes are given only for firm matches. Clone size appears in some rows only: once, few, many, or a class for an expanded clone.

>many|TRBV2|TRBJ2-7|-
CASTGNYEQYF
TGTGCCAGCACGGGTAACTACGAGCAGTACTTC
>many|TRBV5-8|TRBJ2-7|-
CASSERERVGEQYF
TGTGCCAGCAGTGAACGGGAAAGGGTCGGCGAGCAGTACTTC
>few|TRBV7-2|TRBJ2-6|TRBD1
CASSLEGQGANVLTF
TGTGCCAGCAGCTTAGAGGGACAGGGGGCCAACGTCCTGACTTTC
>-|TRBV29-1|TRBJ1-4|-
CSVHRDGYLNEKLFF
TGCAGCGTGCACCGGGACGGATACCTTAATGAAAAACTGTTTTTT
>few|TRBV19|TRBJ1-1|TRBD1
CAWSAGGAEAFF
TGTGCCTGGAGTGCAGGGGGCGCGGAAGCTTTCTTT
>few|TRBV25-1|TRBJ2-1|TRBD1
CASSVTRTGAFSYNEQFF
TGTGCCAGCAGTGTTACTCGGACAGGGGCGTTCTCCTACAATGAGCAGTTCTTC
>-|TRBV29-1|TRBJ1-2|-
CSATEGGYTF
TGCAGCGCCACGGAGGGGGGCTACACCTTC
>few|TRBV4-1|TRBJ2-7|-
CASSLTDNSYEQYF
TGCGCCAGCAGCCTGACGGACAACTCCTACGAGCAGTACTTC
>-|TRBV7-9|TRBJ1-2|-
CASRQGMGGYTF
TGTGCCAGCAGGCAGGGCATGGGAGGCTACACCTTC
>few|TRBV7-9|TRBJ1-2|-
CASSLMGYNYGYTF
TGTGCCAGCAGCTTAATGGGCTATAACTATGGCTACACCTTC
>many|TRBV5-1|TRBJ2-7|TRBD1
CASRKGQGWDEQYF
TGCGCCAGCAGGAAAGGACAGGGGTGGGACGAGCAGTACTTC
>many|TRBV7-3|TRBJ1-1|TRBD1
CASSLAGGTTEAFF
TGTGCCAGCAGCTTAGCAGGGGGAACCACTGAAGCTTTCTTT
>-|TRBV10-3|TRBJ1-1|TRBD1
CAIRIIGTVPEAFF
TGTGCCATCAGGATCATCGGGACAGTTCCTGAAGCTTTCTTT
>many|TRBV12-3/TRBV12-4|TRBJ1-5|TRBD1
CASSYRGTNQPQHF
TGTGCCAGCAGTTACAGGGGGACGAATCAGCCCCAGCATTTT
>few|TRBV9|TRBJ1-5|-
CASSDGTPSNQPQHF
TGTGCCAGCAGCGACGGGACACCAAGCAATCAGCCCCAGCATTTT